Listed below are T cell receptor beta chains from one sample, sequenced in a study of blood T cells in healthy people across ages. Each CDR3 protein gets one entry after TCRdb re-called the 5' RACE reads with MiXCR. The sample yields roughly 1 million distinct CDR3 sequences, under 30% seen once. The data were also submitted as part of a second study, on T cells of mothers and their children.

The sequenced material came from blood. These receptors were collected from a girl aged 2 to 9 in good health. Both conserved end residues are part of each CDR3. The D gene is left open where the match is weak. A row's size may be missing; if present it is once, few, many or a size class.

cdr3_nt cdr3_aa d_call clone_size j_call v_call
TGCAGTGCTGTGGGGGGACTAACATACACAGATACGCAGTATTTT CSAVGGLTYTDTQYF TRBD2 - TRBJ2-3 TRBV20-1
TGTGCCAGCAGTTACATAGCGGGGGGGCGGAATGAGCAGTTCTTC CASSYIAGGRNEQFF TRBD2 - TRBJ2-1 TRBV7-3
TGTGCCAGCAGCCCCCCGATGAGGAGGGAGGGGCAGTTCTTC CASSPPMRREGQFF TRBD2 - TRBJ2-1 TRBV27
TGCAGTGCTAGCTGGGGATCTTCCTACGAGCAGTACTTC CSASWGSSYEQYF - few TRBJ2-7 TRBV20-1
TGTGCCAGCAGTTTCTCGGGACAGTTAAAGGGCTACACCTTC CASSFSGQLKGYTF TRBD1 - TRBJ1-2 TRBV28
TGTGCCAGCAGCGCAGGGGAAGGGCGCGAGCAGTACTTC CASSAGEGREQYF - - TRBJ2-7 TRBV9
TGTGCCAGCAGCTATGGGACTAGCGGGCGGAACACTGGGGAGCTGTTTTTT CASSYGTSGRNTGELFF TRBD2 - TRBJ2-2 TRBV11-2
TGTGCCAGCAGCTTAGTAGGCGGCCAGTTCCTAGAGACCCAGTACTTC CASSLVGGQFLETQYF - - TRBJ2-5 TRBV11-2
TGTGCCAGCAGTTACGGGACAGGGGTGACCTACGAGCAGTACTTC CASSYGTGVTYEQYF TRBD1 - TRBJ2-7 TRBV6-2/TRBV6-3
TGTGCCAGCAGCCCCGGAACAGAGACAAACAATGAGCAGTTCTTC CASSPGTETNNEQFF - - TRBJ2-1 TRBV7-2
TGTGCCAGCAGCCCGTATCGGTTGGGGAAGCCCCAGCATTTT CASSPYRLGKPQHF - - TRBJ1-5 TRBV9
TGTGCCAGCAGCCTTGAAACGGCCGGGACAGGAAAAGAGACCCAGTACTTC CASSLETAGTGKETQYF TRBD1 - TRBJ2-5 TRBV5-6
TGTGCCAGCAGCCGCTCAAGCTCCTACAATGAGCAGTTCTTC CASSRSSSYNEQFF - - TRBJ2-1 TRBV9
TGTGCCAGCAAACAGTACCAAGAGACCCAGTACTTC CASKQYQETQYF - - TRBJ2-5 TRBV6-1
TGTGCCAGCAGCTTAGACGGCGACTCTGGAAACACCATATATTTT CASSLDGDSGNTIYF - few TRBJ1-3 TRBV7-2
TGTGCCAGCAGCTTAAGACAGGGCATCAACTATGGCTACACCTTC CASSLRQGINYGYTF TRBD1 - TRBJ1-2 TRBV7-9
TGTGCCAGCATCCAGGGGGGAAAGGGGCAAGAGACCCAGTACTTC CASIQGGKGQETQYF - - TRBJ2-5 TRBV7-2
TGCGCCAGCAGCCAAGATCTTCTAGCGGCCCCTGGGGAGACCCAGTACTTC CASSQDLLAAPGETQYF TRBD2 few TRBJ2-5 TRBV4-3
TGCAGCTCCGTGACAGGACCCAATGAGCAGTTCTTC CSSVTGPNEQFF - - TRBJ2-1 TRBV29-1
TGTGCCAGCAGCCAAACTAAGGGACGGAACACTGAAGCTTTCTTT CASSQTKGRNTEAFF - - TRBJ1-1 TRBV3-1
TGTGCCAGCAGTACCCGGGACTTCTCCTACGAGCAGTACTTC CASSTRDFSYEQYF - - TRBJ2-7 TRBV7-2
TGTGCCAGCAGCCAACTCCCTGGGACAGGGGGGGGCTACACCTTC CASSQLPGTGGGYTF TRBD1 few TRBJ1-2 TRBV4-2
TGCGCCAGCAGCCAAGAGGAAACAGTCTACAATGAGCAGTTCTTC CASSQEETVYNEQFF - - TRBJ2-1 TRBV4-3
TGTGCCAGTGCCGGGACAGCTCTTCGGGGCTACACCTTC CASAGTALRGYTF TRBD1 - TRBJ1-2 TRBV16
TGCAGTGCTCCCTTCACTTTCGGACAGGCCTGGGGGATAGAGACCCAGTACTTC CSAPFTFGQAWGIETQYF TRBD1 many TRBJ2-5 TRBV20-1
TGCAGCGTACCCAGGGAAGGTGGCTACACCTTC CSVPREGGYTF - - TRBJ1-2 TRBV29-1
TGTGCCAGCAGCTTGGCCCCGATCGGGCAGCCCCAGCATTTT CASSLAPIGQPQHF - few TRBJ1-5 TRBV7-2
TGTGCCAGCAGTTACGGGGTCACGGATGGCTACACCTTC CASSYGVTDGYTF - - TRBJ1-2 TRBV6-5